By share, the clone carrying this T cell receptor (beta chain) counts as medium-sized. Its antigen remains unknown. This entry comes from a study of neurological immune-mediated disorders. One entry per CDR3 protein, called by TCRdb with MiXCR from the 5' RACE reads. The sample holds tens of thousands of distinct CDR3 sequences, 3% to 4% seen once. Stored at -80 C, 2 million PBMCs were the source of the unsorted libraries. This CDR3 is built from 12 residues. From germline, CDR1 is DFQATT and CDR2 SNEGSKA (reference sequence). With 0 bases removed from V and 8 bases from J, the gap between germline ends came to 7 bases. General study points: The absence of any CDR3 amino acid sequence shared by expanded clones across subjects suggests that repertoires were private in all groups.

The sequence was obtained from a man aged 25 to 45 with multiple sclerosis. The sequencing input was PBMCs. The rearrangement joins TRBV20-1 to TRBJ1-4; D unclear. CDR3 nucleotides: TGCAGTGCTAGAGAGAGACGGGAAAAACTGTTTTTT. It is translated as CSARERREKLFF.